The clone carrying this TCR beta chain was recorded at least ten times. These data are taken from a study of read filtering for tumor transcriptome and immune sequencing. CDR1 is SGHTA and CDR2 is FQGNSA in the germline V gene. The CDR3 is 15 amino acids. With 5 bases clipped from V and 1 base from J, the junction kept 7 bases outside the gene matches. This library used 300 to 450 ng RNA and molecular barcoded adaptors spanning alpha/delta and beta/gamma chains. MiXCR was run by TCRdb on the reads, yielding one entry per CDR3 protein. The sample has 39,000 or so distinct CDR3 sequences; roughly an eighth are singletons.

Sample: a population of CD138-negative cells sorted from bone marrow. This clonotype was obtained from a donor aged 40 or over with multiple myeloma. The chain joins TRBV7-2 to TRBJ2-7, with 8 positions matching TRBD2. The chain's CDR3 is CASSPGTSRSYEQYF. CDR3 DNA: TGTGCCAGCAGCCCCGGGACTAGTCGATCCTACGAGCAGTACTTC.